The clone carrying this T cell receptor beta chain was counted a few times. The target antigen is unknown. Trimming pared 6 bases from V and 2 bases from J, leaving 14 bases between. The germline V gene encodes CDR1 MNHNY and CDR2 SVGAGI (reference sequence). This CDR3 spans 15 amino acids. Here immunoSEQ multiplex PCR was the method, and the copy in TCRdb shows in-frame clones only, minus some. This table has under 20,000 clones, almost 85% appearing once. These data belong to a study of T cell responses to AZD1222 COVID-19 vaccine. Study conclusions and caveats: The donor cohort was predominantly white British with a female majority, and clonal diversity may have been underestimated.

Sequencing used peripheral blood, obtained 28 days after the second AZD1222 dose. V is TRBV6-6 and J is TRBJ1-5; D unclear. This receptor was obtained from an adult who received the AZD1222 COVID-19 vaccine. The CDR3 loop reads CASSPAGEGNQPQHF. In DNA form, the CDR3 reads TGTGCCAGCAGCCCGGCGGGTGAGGGCAATCAGCCCCAGCATTTT.